This TCR beta chain was found in a study of OX40 agonist ivuxolimab in advanced cancers. Turning to the study itself: Treatment of patients was with ivuxolimab, an agonistic anti-OX40 (CD134) antibody. Partial responses were achieved by three patients: one hepatocellular carcinoma, two cutaneous melanoma. Study-wide findings and caveats: Clones of CD4+ and CD8+ blood T cells grew by week 6 at doses of 0.1 to 3.0 mg/kg. Low normalized T-cell clonal expansion was additionally recorded for some nonresponders.

Some clones are missing from TCRdb's copy, which holds only in-frame ones; the method was immunoSEQ multiplex PCR. The sample lists more than 20,000 clones; around 73% were seen once. This clone was seen just once. Its specificity is not known. CDR1 SGDLS and CDR2 YYNGEE come from the germline V gene. The CDR3 is 16 amino acids. V lost 3 bases and J lost 2, with 18 bases in between. The clonotype originates from an adult with an advanced solid tumor such as melanoma, head and neck, liver or kidney cancer. Sequencing was performed on CD4+ or CD8+ T cells sorted from blood, taken in a trial of the OX40 agonist ivuxolimab. The chain links TRBV9 to TRBJ2-7, with D possibly being TRBD2 (7 bases). The CDR3 region has the DNA TGTGCCAGCAGCGGGGGGGGCCCCTTCAATGCCTACGAGCAGTACTTC. Its translation: CASSGGGPFNAYEQYF. Using reference TRBV9 and TRBJ2-7 for the parts outside the CDR3, the full variable domain is DSGVTQTPKHLITATGQRVTLRCSPRSGDLSVYWYQQSLDQGLQFLIQYYNGEERAKGNILERFSAQQFPDLHSELNLSSLELGDSALYFCASSGGGPFNAYEQYFGPGTRLTVT.